Listed here are 21 T cell receptor beta chains from one sample, sequenced in a study of blood T cell repertoires in COVID-19. Repertoires were generated with immunoSEQ multiplex PCR, while TCRdb's copy carries only in-frame clones and drops some. The table has 300,000 to 500,000 clones, roughly 90% seen once. Sequencing was performed on PBMCs or T cells enriched from blood (not recorded which). The source of these receptors is a woman aged 25 to 39 with acute COVID-19.

The chain combines TRBV2 with TRBJ2-3, with D unresolved. The ends were cut back, 6 bases at V and 0 bases at J, with 10 bases in the middle. The CDR3 runs 14 residues. Germline CDR1 reads SNHLY; CDR2 reads FYNNEI. The CDR3 is CASRFSASTDTQYF. CDR3 DNA: TGTGCCAGCAGGTTCAGCGCCAGCACAGATACGCAGTATTTT.

The V call is TRBV2, the J call TRBJ1-6; D is perhaps TRBD1 (6 bases). The V end was cut by 5 bases, the J end by 5 bases, with 13 bases between. CDR1 and CDR2 from the germline V gene are SNHLY and FYNNEI. This CDR3 region has 15 residues. CDR3 DNA sequence: TGTGCCAGCAGTCCCTTGGGACAAGATAATTCACCCCTCCACTTT. Protein: CASSPLGQDNSPLHF.

The chain has TRBV3-1 (or the pseudogene TRBV3-2) and TRBJ2-6; TRBD2 aligns across 15 bases. V trimming: 4 bases; J trimming: 0 bases; junction bases outside the gene matches: 4. From germline, CDR1 is LGHDT and CDR2 YNNKEL (reference sequence). The CDR3 consists of 19 residues. The CDR3 DNA follows: TGTGCCAGCAGCCTGGGACTAGCGGGGGGTCCCTCTGGGGCCAACGTCCTGACTTTC. Translation: CASSLGLAGGPSGANVLTF.

The rearrangement uses TRBV14 and TRBJ1-1, with D tentatively TRBD1 (5 bases). This CDR3 is 14 amino acids long. V was pared by 0 bases and J by 6 bases, with 11 bases between. In germline, CDR1 is SGHDN, CDR2 FVKESK. CDR3 residues: CASSQDGGWAEAFF. Written as DNA, the CDR3 is TGTGCCAGCAGCCAAGATGGGGGGTGGGCTGAAGCTTTCTTT.

The DNA of the CDR3 is TGCGCCAGCAGCCCTGGGAACGGACAGGCACAGCCCCAGCATTTT. Its translation is CASSPGNGQAQPQHF. This sequence joins TRBV5-1 and TRBJ1-5; TRBD1 aligns across 7 bases. Trimming removed 4 bases from V and 7 bases from J; junction bases left unmatched: 11. Germline lookup yields CDR1 SGHRS and CDR2 YFSETQ. This CDR3 is 15 amino acids long.

The chain combines TRBV4-1 with TRBJ2-1; 9 nucleotides match TRBD1. The CDR3 has 17 residues. The ends lost 6 bases at V and 4 bases at J; junction bases unmatched: 13. Germline CDR1 is MGHRA and CDR2 is YSYEKL. The CDR3 nucleotides read TGCGCCAGCAGTTACGGACCGGGACAGGGTGATTACAATGAGCAGTTCTTC. It encodes CASSYGPGQGDYNEQFF.

The chain recombines TRBV28 with TRBJ2-3; 11 bases fit TRBD2. V lost 3 bases, J lost 2 bases, and 13 bases stayed unmatched. Germline CDR1 MDHEN, CDR2 SYDVKM. This CDR3 spans 19 amino acids. The CDR3 reads CASSLTSPGLAVLTDTQYF. The CDR3 DNA reads as TGTGCCAGCAGTTTGACTAGCCCGGGACTAGCGGTTCTCACAGATACGCAGTATTTT.

This rearrangement joins TRBV18 to TRBJ1-1; weak D call: TRBD1 (5 bases). The CDR3 runs to 13 residues. V was shortened by 2 bases and J by 8 bases, with 12 bases between the two germline ends. The germline V gene has CDR1 KGHSH and CDR2 LQKENI. In nucleotides, the CDR3 is TGTGCCAGCTCACCAGGGCAGGGATTAGAAGCTTTCTTT. Protein product: CASSPGQGLEAFF.

This clone showed up just a few times. The chain couples TRBV3-1 (or the pseudogene TRBV3-2) to TRBJ2-7; the match to TRBD1 covers 7 bases. Trimming took 4 bases from V and 2 from J; bases not matched to a gene: 14. CDR3 size: 17 residues. In germline, CDR1 is LGHDT, CDR2 YNNKEL (reference sequence). CDR3 nucleotide sequence: TGTGCCAGCAGCCCCTACCCCCCCAACAGGGGCACCTACGAGCAGTACTTC. This translates into CASSPYPPNRGTYEQYF.

The chain combines TRBV5-1 with TRBJ2-1, with no clear D. From germline, CDR1 is SGHRS and CDR2 YFSETQ. V was clipped by 5 bases and J by 4 bases, with 13 bases between them. The CDR3 totals 14 residues. This CDR3 is CASSPSFTYNEQFF. CDR3 nucleotide sequence: TGCGCCAGCAGTCCGTCCTTTACTTACAATGAGCAGTTCTTC.

The chain is built from TRBV29-1 and TRBJ1-2; D uncertain. Germline V CDR1 and CDR2: SQVTM, ANQGSEA. The CDR3 totals 11 residues. V lost 2 bases and J lost 3, with 4 bases in between. The CDR3 DNA follows: TGCAGCGTTGAAACAGACTATGGCTACACCTTC. It is translated as CSVETDYGYTF.

This clone was seen just once. The chain joins TRBV6-2 or TRBV6-3 to TRBJ2-1; 8 positions match TRBD2. The V segment lost 5 bases and the J segment 1 base; nucleotides outside the gene matches: 4. Looked up from germline, CDR1 is MNHEY and CDR2 is SVGEGT. CDR3 size: 15 residues. CDR3: CASSLGLASYNEQFF. As DNA, the CDR3 is TGTGCCAGCAGTCTTGGACTAGCTTCCTACAATGAGCAGTTCTTC.

This chain uses TRBV7-2 with TRBJ1-6; 8 nucleotides match TRBD1. The CDR3 loop spans 14 amino acids. The J segment lost 6 bases and the V segment lost 3 bases, leaving 1 base of the junction unmatched. Germline CDR1 SGHTA, CDR2 FQGNSA. The CDR3 loop is CASSFQGANSPLHF. The CDR3 region has the DNA TGTGCCAGCAGCTTCCAGGGGGCTAATTCACCCCTCCACTTT.

This clone was picked up a small number of times. The chain carries TRBV6-4 and TRBJ1-6; D is unresolved. In germline, CDR1 is MRHNA, CDR2 SNTAGT. The CDR3 contains 10 residues. Trimming shortened V by 8 bases and J by 9 bases, and 5 bases separated the two germline ends. The CDR3 DNA reads as TGTGCCAGCCGGTTTTCACCCCTCCACTTT. Amino acid sequence: CASRFSPLHF.

The chain is built from TRBV7-3 and TRBJ2-1; 9 bases are a match to TRBD1. The CDR3 consists of 15 residues. V lost 4 bases, J lost 5 bases, and 6 bases stayed unmatched. The V gene's germline CDR1 is SGHTA and CDR2 FQGTGA. CDR3 protein: CASSSSDRGDNEQFF. In DNA, the CDR3 is TGTGCCAGCAGCTCCTCGGACAGGGGAGACAATGAGCAGTTCTTC.

The chain employs TRBV12-3 or TRBV12-4 and TRBJ1-1; D ambiguous. V dropped 3 bases and J dropped 7 bases, with 6 bases sitting between them. The CDR3 runs to 11 residues. CDR3 loop: CASSLRHEAFF. As DNA, the CDR3 is TGTGCCAGCAGTTTGCGGCATGAAGCTTTCTTT.

The chain uses TRBV7-8 and TRBJ1-5; D is perhaps TRBD1 (6 bases). Trimming pared 0 bases from V and 5 bases from J, leaving 11 bases between. CDR3 length equals 15 residues. From germline, CDR1 is SGHVS and CDR2 FQNEAQ. CDR3 region: CASSLAYRADQPQHF. CDR3 nucleotide sequence: TGTGCCAGCAGCTTAGCTTACAGGGCGGATCAGCCCCAGCATTTT.

The V gene is TRBV27, the J gene TRBJ1-3; D is possibly TRBD1 (5 bases). There are 13 residues in the CDR3. V gave up 8 bases and J gave up 3 bases, with 11 bases separating them. The germline gives CDR1 MNHEY, CDR2 SMNVEV (reference sequence). The CDR3 region has the DNA TGTGCCAGCTCCAGGGTGCTTGGAAACACCATATATTTT. Its translation: CASSRVLGNTIYF.

The chain couples TRBV18 to TRBJ1-2; 10 nucleotides line up with TRBD1. CDR1 is KGHSH, CDR2 LQKENI, per germline. CDR3 length: 16 amino acids. Losses at the gene ends were 6 bases for V and 5 bases for J; bases not matched to a gene: 12. CDR3 bases: TGTGCCAGCTCCCCGGGACAGGGGAGTATAGGGTATGGCTACACCTTC. This codes for CASSPGQGSIGYGYTF.

V usage is TRBV20-1 and J usage is TRBJ1-2; D perhaps matches TRBD1 (5 bases). V lost 3 bases and J 7 bases, leaving 9 bases between the germline ends. The CDR3 spans 11 residues. Germline assignment: CDR1 DFQATT and CDR2 SNEGSKA (reference sequence). The DNA for the CDR3 is TGCAGTGCTAGGTCAGGGCCTGGCTACACCTTC. Its translation is CSARSGPGYTF.

Only a few counts were recorded for this clone. The chain employs TRBV14 and TRBJ1-4; 8 bases map to TRBD1. Trimming at V came to 0 bases and at J to 8 bases, leaving 11 bases not matched to a gene. The CDR3 is 17 amino acids. CDR1 and CDR2 from the germline V gene are SGHDN and FVKESK. CDR3 coding DNA: TGTGCCAGCAGCCAAGATAGGCAGGGGGCGAGGGGCGAAAAACTGTTTTTT. This sequence encodes CASSQDRQGARGEKLFF.